The source of this T cell receptor beta chain is a study of T-cell reconstitution after alpha-beta-depleted transplantation in children. Study observations and caveats: T-cell counts and diversity were attributed mostly to newly produced T cells one year after transplant. In patients about two months after transplant, alpha-beta T cells reportedly arose from several hundred expanded graft clones.

This clonotype occurred many times. The antigen is undetermined. V was clipped by 2 bases and J by 0 bases, with 5 bases between them. The CDR3 spans 13 residues. CDR1 is MNHEY and CDR2 is SVGAGI in the germline V gene. The TCRbeta library was prepared with unique molecular identifiers. TCRdb passed the PCR reads through MiXCR, listing each CDR3 protein once. The sample has some 9,000 distinct CDR3 sequences, approximately 15% seen once; the top ten hold more than 75%. This sequence was found in a girl in the first two years of life who had a stem cell transplant for combined immunodeficiency, so the T cells may come from the graft donor. Sequenced here: PBMCs, mostly from graft donor cells, sampled 60 days after TCRalphabeta/CD19-depleted stem cell transplant. The chain links TRBV6-5 to TRBJ2-7; D is unresolved. The CDR3 region is CASSYGDSYEQYF. The DNA for the CDR3 is TGTGCCAGCAGTTACGGGGACTCCTACGAGCAGTACTTC.